Listed below are T cell receptor beta chains from one sample, sequenced in a study of T-cell reconstitution after alpha-beta-depleted transplantation in children. TCRdb analysed the PCR reads with MiXCR anew, one entry per CDR3 protein. The sample consists of hundreds of thousands of distinct CDR3 sequences, about a sixth of them appearing once. The material was PBMCs, mostly from graft donor cells, obtained 360 days after TCRalphabeta/CD19-depleted stem cell transplant. Every receptor here comes from a boy under three years old who had a stem cell transplant for Wiskott-Aldrich syndrome, so the T cells may come from the graft donor. The conserved cysteine and the conserved F or W are not part of the CDR3 here.

J: TRBJ2-1; V: TRBV30; CDR3: AWSRARLARQF
J: TRBJ1-1; V: TRBV5-1; CDR3: ASRRGSMNTEAF
J: TRBJ2-4; V: TRBV4-3; CDR3: ASSQGSSGDIQY
J: TRBJ2-7; V: TRBV12-3/TRBV12-4; CDR3: ASSWDFPLYEQY
J: TRBJ2-7; V: TRBV6-2/TRBV6-3; CDR3: ASRPPGQGTYEQY
J: TRBJ1-1; V: TRBV18; CDR3: ASSPLQGGNTEAF
J: TRBJ2-3; V: TRBV28; CDR3: ASSLPGLVGQGVDTQY
J: TRBJ2-7; V: TRBV27; CDR3: ASSSRGRDRGYEQY
J: TRBJ2-3; V: TRBV28; CDR3: ASSVGQGLGLDTQY
J: TRBJ1-2; V: TRBV25-1; CDR3: ASSGAGEEGYGYT
J: TRBJ2-1; V: TRBV5-1; CDR3: ASSSLFNEQF
J: TRBJ2-5; V: TRBV29-1; CDR3: SVESGTSWETQY
J: TRBJ2-1; V: TRBV2; CDR3: ASALRYEQF
J: TRBJ2-7; V: TRBV7-9; CDR3: ATEEAYEQY
J: TRBJ2-3; V: TRBV7-2; CDR3: ASSSGPSTDTQY
J: TRBJ2-1; V: TRBV3-1; CDR3: ATSHLAGPYNEQF
J: TRBJ2-6; V: TRBV6-1; CDR3: ASRELSGANVLT
J: TRBJ2-4; V: TRBV7-2; CDR3: ASSLVGTGLAKNIQY
J: TRBJ1-1; V: TRBV18; CDR3: ASSPLATGVNTEAF
J: TRBJ2-2; V: TRBV20-1; CDR3: SARDFGGVNTGELF
J: TRBJ2-2; V: TRBV29-1; CDR3: SVHRSGTGELF
J: TRBJ2-6; V: TRBV3-1; CDR3: ASSQVPTNSGANVLT
J: TRBJ2-7; V: TRBV18; CDR3: ASSLLAGTPYEQY
J: TRBJ2-3; V: TRBV5-1; CDR3: ASSFAGAGTDTQY
J: TRBJ2-3; V: TRBV11-2; CDR3: ASSLTLYGGGARDTQY
J: TRBJ2-7; V: TRBV13; CDR3: ASSFFHLGGTYEQY
J: TRBJ1-5; V: TRBV4-2; CDR3: ASSQERKQPQH
J: TRBJ2-2; V: TRBV12-3/TRBV12-4; CDR3: ASSLGSNGELF
J: TRBJ2-1; V: TRBV5-1; CDR3: ASSLVFSSYNEQF
J: TRBJ1-1; V: TRBV29-1; CDR3: SVRGWNTEAF
J: TRBJ1-4; V: TRBV20-1; CDR3: SASQGVAEKLF
J: TRBJ2-7; V: TRBV7-2; CDR3: ASSLTSGRVPYEQY
J: TRBJ1-1; V: TRBV25-1; CDR3: ASGDYRNTEAF
J: TRBJ1-1; V: TRBV12-3/TRBV12-4; CDR3: ASSRSGRAEAF
J: TRBJ2-1; V: TRBV9; CDR3: ASSVSGTQIYNEQF
J: TRBJ2-7; V: TRBV19; CDR3: ASSRAGVTYEQY
J: TRBJ2-5; V: TRBV7-2; CDR3: ASDRGLAGGLLETQY
J: TRBJ2-1; V: TRBV20-1; CDR3: SASGLAGSYNEQF
J: TRBJ2-3; V: TRBV11-3; CDR3: ASSLGRRMTDTQY
J: TRBJ2-2; V: TRBV30; CDR3: AWNRDRSNAGELF
J: TRBJ1-2; V: TRBV5-5; CDR3: ASSVVSPTGYGYT
J: TRBJ2-5; V: TRBV29-1; CDR3: SVEQDQETQY
J: TRBJ2-3; V: TRBV11-3; CDR3: ASSLMGAPTQY
J: TRBJ2-3; V: TRBV29-1; CDR3: SVELFSGSLADTQY
J: TRBJ1-5; V: TRBV3-1; CDR3: ASSQVFGQGFQPQH
J: TRBJ2-7; V: TRBV2; CDR3: ASSDGVALKYEQY
J: TRBJ1-2; V: TRBV5-1; CDR3: ASSLEATVVGYT
J: TRBJ2-3; V: TRBV24-1; CDR3: ATSDTRRVTGGLDTQY
J: TRBJ1-1; V: TRBV6-4; CDR3: ASSEGAEAF
J: TRBJ1-6; V: TRBV5-6; CDR3: ASSLEWTFNSPLH
J: TRBJ2-2; V: TRBV12-3/TRBV12-4; CDR3: ASRESGFKTGELF
J: TRBJ2-1; V: TRBV7-9; CDR3: ASSLSLVDNEQF
J: TRBJ1-4; V: TRBV7-9; CDR3: AGAAGDEKLF
J: TRBJ2-5; V: TRBV4-1; CDR3: ASSYTGLETQY
J: TRBJ2-7; V: TRBV6-5; CDR3: ASRMGRGEQY
J: TRBJ2-2; V: TRBV18; CDR3: ASSPSPGGSTFGGELF